This T cell receptor (beta chain) emerged from a study of blood T cell repertoires in COVID-19. Looking at the study overall: Whether acute or convalescent, the COVID-19 samples came from the United States, Italy and Spain.

In the original analysis: Amplification with reference gene primers provided the estimates of nucleated cell counts. The assay was immunoSEQ multiplex PCR, and TCRdb's table has in-frame clones only and misses some. The V and J calls and clone size come from that table; D and trimming were worked out from the DNA. The sample records some 110,000 clones, 70% to 80% being singletons. Enrolment of Seattle patients took place during active infection, and they were followed longitudinally. The CDR3 totals 15 residues. Looked up from germline, CDR1 is SGHDN and CDR2 is FVKESK. Deletions cut 3 bases from V and 0 bases from J, with 11 bases between.

The rearrangement links TRBV14 to TRBJ1-2; the D gene is possibly TRBD1 (5 bases). The source of this sequence is a man older than 75 with COVID-19, enrolled during active disease. Sequenced input: peripheral blood. The CDR3 sequence: CASSHGLGANYGYTF. The CDR3 bases are TGTGCCAGCAGCCACGGTCTAGGGGCTAACTATGGCTACACCTTC.